The sequence of this TCR beta chain was determined in a study of neurological immune-mediated disorders. Trimming removed 4 bases at V and 11 bases at J, with 14 bases between. This CDR3 comprises 12 residues. CDR1 and CDR2 (germline): LGHDT, YNNKEL (reference sequence). Using its own MiXCR run on the 5' RACE reads, TCRdb lists one record per CDR3 protein. The sample contains about 60,000 distinct CDR3 sequences, roughly 10% of which appear only once. This sample's time point: longitudinal time-point 1 (baseline). The specimen was PBMCs. The gene calls are TRBV3-1 and TRBJ1-1, with D uncertain. The origin of this receptor is a male donor with HTLV-1-associated myelopathy (HAM/TSP). The DNA for the CDR3 is TGTGCCAGCAGCCCGGTGACTGGTGGGGCTTTCTTT. It is translated as CASSPVTGGAFF. The variable domain in full, completed from reference TRBV3-1 and TRBJ1-1, reads DTAVSQTPKYLVTQMGNDKSIKCEQNLGHDTMYWYKQDSKKFLKIMFSYNNKELIINETVPNRFSPKSPDKAHLNLHINSLELGDSAVYFCASSPVTGGAFFGQGTRLTVV.